The 20 T cell receptor beta chains listed next were all sequenced from one sample in a study of T cell repertoires in cytomegalovirus infection. A single record per CDR3 protein comes from TCRdb applying MiXCR to the reads. The data contain 150,000 to 200,000 distinct CDR3 sequences, 17% of them singletons. The sequencing input was CD8+ T cells from PBMCs. The source of these receptors is a human donor in good health (CMV status not recorded). Some clones in this sample may be carry-over from other donors' samples.

In its sample, this clonotype was seen a few times. V is TRBV29-1 and J is TRBJ2-7; D could derive from TRBD1 or TRBD2 (5 bases each). CDR3 length: 13 amino acids. The V end was cut by 2 bases, the J end by 7 bases, with 15 bases between. Germline-derived CDR1 and CDR2 are SQVTM and ANQGSEA. CDR3 amino acids: CSVEQGDTGEQYF. The CDR3, as DNA: TGCAGCGTTGAACAGGGAGACACGGGGGAGCAGTACTTC.

The J gene is TRBJ2-3, the V gene TRBV7-8; 13 bases line up with TRBD2. This CDR3 has 17 amino acids. Germline loops: CDR1 SGHVS, CDR2 FQNEAQ. The V gene end was trimmed by 5 bases and the J gene end by 4 bases; junction bases not matched to a gene: 9. CDR3 nucleotides: TGTGCCAGCAGCCTCCGACTAGCGGGGGGCGGGGCAGATACGCAGTATTTT. It translates to CASSLRLAGGGADTQYF.

The chain carries TRBV7-2 and TRBJ1-4; D is unresolved. The CDR3 loop spans 16 amino acids. Trimming left V 3 bases short and J 12 bases short, with 23 bases between. The germline V gene encodes CDR1 SGHTA and CDR2 FQGNSA. The CDR3 loop is CASSFTSRSIIGELFF. CDR3 DNA: TGTGCCAGCAGCTTCACGAGCAGGTCTATTATCGGGGAACTGTTTTTT.

This chain joins TRBV9 and TRBJ2-1; D call uncertain. This CDR3 comprises 15 residues. Trimming left V 0 bases short and J 0 bases short, with 7 bases between. Germline CDR1 is SGDLS and CDR2 is YYNGEE. CDR3 bases: TGTGCCAGCAGCGTAGAGTTTAGCTCCTACAATGAGCAGTTCTTC. As protein: CASSVEFSSYNEQFF. Full variable domain (remainder filled in from reference TRBV9 and TRBJ2-1): DSGVTQTPKHLITATGQRVTLRCSPRSGDLSVYWYQQSLDQGLQFLIQYYNGEERAKGNILERFSAQQFPDLHSELNLSSLELGDSALYFCASSVEFSSYNEQFFGPGTRLTVL.

The chain links TRBV6-2 or TRBV6-3 to TRBJ2-1, with D possibly being TRBD1 (6 bases). The CDR3 length is 15 residues. Germline-derived CDR1 and CDR2 are MNHEY and SVGEGT. V lost 4 bases to trimming and J lost 4 bases, with 14 bases between them. The CDR3, as DNA: TGTGCCAGCAGTTCACAGGGATCCCTTTACAATGAGCAGTTCTTC. Translation: CASSSQGSLYNEQFF.

This chain links TRBV19 with TRBJ1-5; maybe TRBD1 (6 bases). CDR1 is LNHDA, CDR2 SQIVND, per germline (reference sequence). V was pared by 7 bases and J by 0 bases, with 13 bases between. This CDR3 is built from 15 residues. Here the CDR3 reads CASKGEPYSNQPQHF. The CDR3 region has the DNA TGTGCCAGTAAGGGGGAGCCGTATAGCAATCAGCCCCAGCATTTT.

This clonotype was observed a handful of times. CDR3 in DNA: TGCAGCGTTGAAGGGAGGGCGGACAGGGGATTGGCCACCTACGAGCAGTACTTC. It specifies CSVEGRADRGLATYEQYF. The gene calls are TRBV29-1 and TRBJ2-7; TRBD1 matches 9 bases. CDR3 length equals 18 residues. Germline V gene sequence: CDR1 SQVTM, CDR2 ANQGSEA. The ends lost 1 base at V and 2 bases at J; junction bases unmatched: 15.

This sequence joins TRBV25-1 and TRBJ1-4; D gene uncertain. Germline assignment: CDR1 MGHDK and CDR2 SYGVNS. This CDR3 spans 10 amino acids. Trimming removed 7 bases at V and 8 bases at J, with 5 bases between. The CDR3 sequence: CASMREKLFF. CDR3 nucleotide sequence: TGTGCCAGCATGAGGGAAAAACTGTTTTTT.

The V call is TRBV4-1, the J call TRBJ1-5; TRBD1 aligns across 7 bases. CDR1 MGHRA and CDR2 YSYEKL come from the germline V gene. J lost 6 bases, V lost 10 bases, and 27 bases had no gene match. The CDR3 is 19 residues long. The DNA for the CDR3 is TGCGCCACCTTTTCAATTAAAACCAAAAGGGGGCGCCGAGGTCAGCCCCAGCATTTT. This gives the protein CATFSIKTKRGRRGQPQHF.

A note on this clonotype: This may be a read error: a much more frequent sequence differs by one nucleotide. The CDR3 end shows no conserved phenylalanine or tryptophan, and so a read error is likely. The chain is built from TRBV11-1 and TRBJ1-1; 7 nucleotides match TRBD1. V lost 5 bases, J lost 3 bases, and 3 bases stayed unmatched. Per the germline V gene, CDR1 is SGHAT and CDR2 is FQDESV (reference sequence). The CDR3 extends over 13 amino acids. The CDR3 sequence: CASSPQGDTEAFL. The CDR3 DNA is TGTGCCAGCAGCCCTCAGGGGGACACTGAAGCTTTCTTA.

This clonotype showed up just a few times. V is TRBV6-2 or TRBV6-3 and J is TRBJ2-1, with D possibly being TRBD1 (5 bases). With 0 bases removed from V and 0 bases from J, the gap between germline ends came to 12 bases. CDR1 is MNHEY, CDR2 SVGEGT, per germline. The CDR3 has 17 residues. CDR3 sequence (DNA): TGTGCCAGCAGTTACTCCGGACAAGGTGTCTCCTACAATGAGCAGTTCTTC. Its protein is CASSYSGQGVSYNEQFF.

This clonotype was detected only a few times. The chain has TRBV30 and TRBJ2-7, with TRBD1 matching over 8 bases. The CDR3 has 15 residues. Losses at the gene ends were 0 bases for V and 3 bases for J; bases not matched to a gene: 7. The germline V gene encodes CDR1 GTSNPN and CDR2 SVGIG (reference sequence). As DNA, the CDR3 is TGTGCCTGGAGTGTAGCGGACAGGGCAAACTACGAGCAGTACTTC. This gives the protein CAWSVADRANYEQYF.

This clonotype was picked up a small number of times. Germline is not matched at one junction end, which may reflect a read error. V usage is TRBV4-3 and J usage is TRBJ1-4; possible D gene TRBD1, 6 bases. The CDR3 contains 14 residues. The germline V gene encodes CDR1 LGHNA and CDR2 YSLEER. CDR3 sequence: CASSQVFGDRDTVF. The CDR3 nucleotides are TGCGCCAGCAGCCAAGTGTTTGGGGACCGGGACACGGTATTT.

This clonotype occurred a few times. The chain is built from TRBV7-6 and TRBJ2-3; D not resolved. Germline V gives CDR1 SGHVS, CDR2 FNYEAQ. The CDR3 has 12 amino acids. Trimming removed 3 bases from V and 5 bases from J, with 6 bases in between. CDR3 DNA: TGTGCCAGCAGCTTTGGAGAAGATACGCAGTATTTT. It yields the protein CASSFGEDTQYF.

V usage is TRBV5-5 and J usage is TRBJ1-2, with TRBD1 as a possible D gene (5 bases). The CDR3 is 13 residues long. Germline values: CDR1 SGHKS, CDR2 YYEKEE (reference sequence). Trimming cost V 4 bases and J 1 base, with 8 bases left between them. The CDR3: CASSVTDNYGYTF. CDR3 DNA: TGTGCCAGCAGCGTGACAGATAACTATGGCTACACCTTC.

A few counts support this clonotype. The genes are TRBV9 and TRBJ2-1; 7 bases line up with TRBD2. The CDR3 consists of 17 residues. The germline V gene has CDR1 SGDLS and CDR2 YYNGEE. Trimming at V came to 2 bases and at J to 0 bases, leaving 8 bases not matched to a gene. The CDR3 reads CASSVVSGTSSYNEQFF. DNA for the CDR3: TGTGCCAGCAGCGTGGTGAGCGGGACGAGCTCCTACAATGAGCAGTTCTTC.

This chain links TRBV11-1 with TRBJ2-1; either TRBD1 or TRBD2 may supply D (5 bases each). The CDR3 loop spans 14 amino acids. Germline CDR1 reads SGHAT; CDR2 reads FQDESV (reference sequence). Trimming removed 2 bases at V and 8 bases at J, with 13 bases between. DNA for the CDR3: TGTGCCAGCAGCTTACCGAGGGGCCGAGATGAGCAGTTCTTC. This gives the protein CASSLPRGRDEQFF.

This clonotype was recorded a few times. CDR3 protein: CASSQDWGAGGAFF. Written as DNA, the CDR3 is TGCGCCAGCAGCCAAGATTGGGGCGCGGGGGGAGCTTTCTTT. The chain has TRBV4-1 and TRBJ1-1; D possibly corresponds to TRBD1 (5 bases). V lost 0 bases and J 10 bases, leaving 15 bases between the germline ends. Germline CDR1 and CDR2: MGHRA and YSYEKL. The CDR3 consists of 14 residues.

This chain joins TRBV6-5 and TRBJ1-2; D not resolved. The CDR3 is 14 amino acids. V was pared by 7 bases and J by 4 bases, with 16 bases between. CDR1 MNHEY and CDR2 SVGAGI come from the germline V gene. DNA for the CDR3: TGTGCCAGCAACAATGCTGGAGAGAGCTATGGCTACACCTTC. Amino acid sequence: CASNNAGESYGYTF.

This chain links TRBV7-9 with TRBJ2-1; D may be TRBD1 (6 bases). CDR3 length: 14 amino acids. Germline assignment: CDR1 SEHNR and CDR2 FQNEAQ (reference sequence). With 6 bases removed from V and 3 bases from J, the gap between germline ends came to 12 bases. The CDR3, as DNA: TGTGCCAGCAGGAAACAGGGTAACTACAATGAGCAGTTCTTC. Protein: CASRKQGNYNEQFF.